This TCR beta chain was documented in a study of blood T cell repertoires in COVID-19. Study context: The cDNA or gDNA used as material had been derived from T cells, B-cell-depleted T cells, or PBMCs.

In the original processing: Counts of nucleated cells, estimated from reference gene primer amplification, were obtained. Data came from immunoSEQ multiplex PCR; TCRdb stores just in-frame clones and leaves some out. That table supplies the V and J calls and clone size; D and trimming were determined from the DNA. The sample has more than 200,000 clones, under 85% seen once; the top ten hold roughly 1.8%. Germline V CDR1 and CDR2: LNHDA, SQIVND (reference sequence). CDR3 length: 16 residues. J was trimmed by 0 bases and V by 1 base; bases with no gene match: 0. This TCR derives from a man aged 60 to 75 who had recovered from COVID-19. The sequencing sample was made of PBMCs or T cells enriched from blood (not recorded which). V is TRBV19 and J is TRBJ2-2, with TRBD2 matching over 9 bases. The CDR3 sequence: CASSIVAGANTGELFF. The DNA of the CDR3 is TGTGCCAGTAGTATAGTAGCGGGGGCGAACACCGGGGAGCTGTTTTTT.